The rows below give T cell receptor beta chains drawn from one sample of a study of cytomegalovirus exposure and HLA in healthy donors. Data came from immunoSEQ multiplex PCR; TCRdb stores just in-frame clones and leaves some out. There are about 130,000 clones in the sample; around four fifths occur only once, and over 15% lies in the top ten. The sample taken for sequencing was PBMCs. These receptors were collected from a man aged 18 to 30 in good health and CMV-seropositive. The CDR3 runs from the conserved cysteine through the conserved F or W. The D gene is left open where the match is weak. Not every row has a clone size; where given, it reads once, few, many or a size class.

clone size,V gene,D gene,J gene,CDR3 protein
.,TRBV7-9,TRBD1,TRBJ1-1,CASSPQTGAGTEAFF
.,TRBV7-2,.,TRBJ1-3,CASSFDSSGNTIYF
.,TRBV30,.,TRBJ2-7,CAWSVLGQTYEQYF
.,TRBV5-1,TRBD1,TRBJ1-4,CASRGGGSTNEKLFF
.,TRBV9,TRBD2,TRBJ2-3,CASSVGGGASTDTQYF
once,TRBV10-1,.,TRBJ1-1,CASSDFETEAFF
once,TRBV2,TRBD1,TRBJ1-4,CASSPQGVEKLFF
.,TRBV6-1,.,TRBJ2-7,CASSEGPAGVYEQYF
.,TRBV27,.,TRBJ1-2,CASSFKGLEAGYTF
.,TRBV7-6,TRBD2,TRBJ2-1,CASSLAHWTSGGGEQFF
.,TRBV11-3,.,TRBJ2-7,CASARSVQDEQYF
.,TRBV21-1,.,TRBJ1-5,CASSTGTEDHYSNQPQHF
medium-sized,TRBV5-7,.,TRBJ1-5,CASSFPRAGNQPQHF
once,TRBV29-1,TRBD1,TRBJ2-1,CSVPGQGAGEQFF
.,TRBV19,TRBD1,TRBJ1-1,CASTKTGGTEAFF
.,TRBV5-1,TRBD2,TRBJ2-3,CASSLKSGASTDTQYF
.,TRBV5-1,TRBD2,TRBJ2-7,CASSLAGLASYEQYF
.,TRBV30,.,TRBJ1-3,CAWSNGGIGNTIYF
.,TRBV7-9,.,TRBJ2-1,CASSLGLAEQFF
.,TRBV19,.,TRBJ2-7,CASSIATQGTGRYEQYF
.,TRBV28,TRBD1,TRBJ1-1,CASIVGQYLFHDTEAFF
.,TRBV6-5,TRBD2,TRBJ2-1,CASSYSRGGDEQFF
.,TRBV18,.,TRBJ1-3,CASSPAGSGNTIYF
.,TRBV14,.,TRBJ1-1,CASSQGRGSGWRAFF
.,TRBV7-9,TRBD2,TRBJ2-1,CASSPGLAGRDEQFF
.,TRBV4-1,.,TRBJ1-2,CASSQLDSFYGYTF
.,TRBV6-1,TRBD1,TRBJ1-1,CASNAGGVGGTEAFF
.,TRBV18,.,TRBJ2-2,CASSPRIGPDTGELFF
.,TRBV20-1,.,TRBJ2-5,CSESQQETQYF
few,TRBV4-1,.,TRBJ1-1,CASSQARRAPNTEAFF
.,TRBV2,.,TRBJ2-6,CASIETAGANVLTF
.,TRBV9,TRBD2,TRBJ2-1,CASSMGLAGGREQFF
.,TRBV5-5,.,TRBJ1-2,CASTVDGQGELSNYGYTF
.,TRBV5-6,TRBD1,TRBJ2-1,CASSWDRGIDYNEQFF
.,TRBV27,.,TRBJ1-5,CASSYHHGEAWQPQHF
.,TRBV5-1,.,TRBJ2-1,CASSLGREQFF
.,TRBV5-8,.,TRBJ2-3,CASSLRARTKGDTQYF
.,TRBV14,TRBD1,TRBJ1-1,CASSLRQGAPRNTEAFF
.,TRBV29-1,.,TRBJ1-2,CSVGASYGYTF
.,TRBV4-1,TRBD1,TRBJ2-1,CASSQSPGQGSYNEQFF
.,TRBV30,TRBD1,TRBJ1-2,CAWTGTESYGYGYTF
few,TRBV29-1,.,TRBJ2-3,CSSPGIQGTDTQYF
.,TRBV11-2,TRBD1,TRBJ1-2,CASSPGGAGGGYGYTF
.,TRBV6-6,TRBD1,TRBJ1-4,CASSTDRERGEKLFF
.,TRBV27,TRBD1,TRBJ2-7,CASSPTPGQGGYEQYF
few,TRBV7-2,TRBD2,TRBJ2-7,CASSYSGGTYEQYF
.,TRBV9,TRBD2,TRBJ2-7,CASSVEGGPYEQYF
.,TRBV28,TRBD1,TRBJ2-5,CASSQTGGQETQYF
.,TRBV25-1,TRBD1,TRBJ2-1,CASSDSKGQSYNEQFF
.,TRBV16,.,TRBJ1-2,CASSQSSGGGYTF
once,TRBV4-2,TRBD1,TRBJ1-1,CASSQRTGLNTEAFF
few,TRBV7-2,TRBD1,TRBJ1-4,CASTLNPGQGAKLFF
.,TRBV27,.,TRBJ2-7,CASSLLGGDSYEQYF
.,TRBV7-7,.,TRBJ2-2,CASSLGTGTPNTGELFF
.,TRBV30,TRBD2,TRBJ2-1,CAWMVRGGLEQFF
.,TRBV6-5,TRBD2,TRBJ2-7,CASRGGSSYEQYF
.,TRBV13,TRBD1,TRBJ2-7,CASSRGTGFNEQYF